The rows below give T cell receptor beta chains drawn from one sample of a study of response to subunit inactivated influenza vaccine. TCRdb reanalysed the RT-PCR reads using MiXCR and keeps one entry per CDR3 protein. The data show more than 600,000 distinct CDR3 sequences, about 18% seen once. The sequencing used PBMCs from blood, collected 4 to 6 days after vaccination. The receptors stem from a man aged 45 to 65 who received an inactivated influenza vaccine. The CDR3 runs from the conserved cysteine through the conserved F or W. Clone size appears in some rows only: once, few, many, or a class for an expanded clone.

V gene	CDR3 length	clone size	J gene	CDR3 protein
TRBV29-1	16	-	TRBJ2-7	CSVEDRGTDTTYEQYF
TRBV7-9	14	-	TRBJ2-5	CASSSKKPQETQYF
TRBV9	14	few	TRBJ2-7	CASSSGRGRDEQYF
TRBV10-3	16	few	TRBJ2-3	CAISGGGSGGPDTQYF
TRBV5-5	14	few	TRBJ2-2	CASRDNWATGELFF
TRBV28	14	-	TRBJ2-5	CASSLPSLLETQYF
TRBV9	14	-	TRBJ1-3	CASSARSSGNTIYF
TRBV4-1	13	-	TRBJ1-4	CASSQDWAERLFF
TRBV6-1	17	few	TRBJ1-3	CASSPPDSFFQGNTIYF
TRBV3-1	15	few	TRBJ2-1	CASRRGGLTYNEQFF
TRBV10-3	14	few	TRBJ1-2	CAISEGREKGGYTF
TRBV4-2	17	-	TRBJ2-7	CASSQGAGLAGAYEQYF
TRBV7-8	16	-	TRBJ2-1	CASSLVGRGGLSEQFF
TRBV5-1	13	few	TRBJ2-2	CASSLSEAGELFF
TRBV15	19	-	TRBJ2-1	CATSREGGILAAPYNEQFF
TRBV5-1	14	many	TRBJ2-5	CASSRGQIQETQYF
TRBV10-3	12	-	TRBJ2-2	CAIERGTGELFF
TRBV5-5	15	few	TRBJ1-1	CASSPLQGVNTEAFF
TRBV4-3	15	-	TRBJ1-3	CASSQGSRAGNTIYF
TRBV7-2	15	few	TRBJ1-3	CASSLSRTPGNTIYF
TRBV20-1	15	-	TRBJ1-4	CSARERSWGGEKLFF
TRBV29-1	15	-	TRBJ2-1	CSVEDLLAGENEQFF
TRBV12-3/TRBV12-4	15	few	TRBJ2-1	CASSTGTGADNEQFF
TRBV29-1	14	many	TRBJ2-7	CSANIGSGAYEQYF
TRBV5-1	15	many	TRBJ2-2	CASSLRQGNTGELFF
TRBV28	15	-	TRBJ1-6	CASRSQGSWNSPLHF
TRBV4-1	15	-	TRBJ2-1	CASSHPGQGNNEQFF
TRBV9	14	-	TRBJ1-6	CASSMGGGNSPLHF
TRBV14	12	-	TRBJ1-4	CASSQLNEKLFF
TRBV20-1	13	few	TRBJ1-6	CSARSGARSPLHF
TRBV6-2/TRBV6-3	16	few	TRBJ2-5	CASSYSEGWDKETQYF